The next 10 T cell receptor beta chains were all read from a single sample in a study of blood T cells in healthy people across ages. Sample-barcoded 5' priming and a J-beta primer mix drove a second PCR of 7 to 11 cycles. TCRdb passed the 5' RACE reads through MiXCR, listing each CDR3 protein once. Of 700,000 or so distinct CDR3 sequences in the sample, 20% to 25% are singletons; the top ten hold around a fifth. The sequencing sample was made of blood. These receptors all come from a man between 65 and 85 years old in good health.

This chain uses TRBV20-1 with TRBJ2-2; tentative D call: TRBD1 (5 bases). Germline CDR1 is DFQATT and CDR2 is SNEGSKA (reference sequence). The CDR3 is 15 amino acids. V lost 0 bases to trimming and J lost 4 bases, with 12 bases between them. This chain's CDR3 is CSARDSGMGTGELFF. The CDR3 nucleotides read TGCAGTGCTAGAGATTCAGGGATGGGCACCGGGGAGCTGTTTTTT.

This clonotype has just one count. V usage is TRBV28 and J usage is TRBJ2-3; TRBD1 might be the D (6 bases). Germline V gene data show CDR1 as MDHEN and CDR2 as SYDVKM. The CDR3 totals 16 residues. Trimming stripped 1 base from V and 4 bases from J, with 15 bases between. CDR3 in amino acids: CASSLSQGFLPDTQYF. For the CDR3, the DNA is TGTGCCAGCAGTTTATCGCAGGGGTTTTTGCCAGATACGCAGTATTTT.

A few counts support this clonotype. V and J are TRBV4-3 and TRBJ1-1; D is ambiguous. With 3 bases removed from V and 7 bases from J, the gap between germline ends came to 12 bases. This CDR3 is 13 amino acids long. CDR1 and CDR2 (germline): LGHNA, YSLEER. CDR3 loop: CASSHRGGNEAFF. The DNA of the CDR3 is TGCGCCAGCAGCCACCGCGGTGGGAATGAAGCTTTCTTT.

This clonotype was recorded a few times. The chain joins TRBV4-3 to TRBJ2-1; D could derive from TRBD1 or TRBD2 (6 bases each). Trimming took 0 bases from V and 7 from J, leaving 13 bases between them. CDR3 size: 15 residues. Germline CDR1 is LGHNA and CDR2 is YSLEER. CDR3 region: CASSQDQGGWNEQFF. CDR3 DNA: TGCGCCAGCAGCCAAGATCAAGGGGGGTGGAATGAGCAGTTCTTC.

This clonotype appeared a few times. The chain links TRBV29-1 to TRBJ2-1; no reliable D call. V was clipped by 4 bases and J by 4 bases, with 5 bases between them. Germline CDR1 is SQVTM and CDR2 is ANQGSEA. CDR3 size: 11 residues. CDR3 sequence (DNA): TGCAGCGTTGTGGGGTACAATGAGCAGTTCTTC. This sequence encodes CSVVGYNEQFF.

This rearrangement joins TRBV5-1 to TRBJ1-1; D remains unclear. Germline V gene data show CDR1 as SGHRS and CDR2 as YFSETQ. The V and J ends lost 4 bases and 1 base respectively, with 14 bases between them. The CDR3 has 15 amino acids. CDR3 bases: TGCGCCAGCAGCCGGACTAGAATCCGGAACACTGAAGCTTTCTTT. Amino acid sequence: CASSRTRIRNTEAFF.

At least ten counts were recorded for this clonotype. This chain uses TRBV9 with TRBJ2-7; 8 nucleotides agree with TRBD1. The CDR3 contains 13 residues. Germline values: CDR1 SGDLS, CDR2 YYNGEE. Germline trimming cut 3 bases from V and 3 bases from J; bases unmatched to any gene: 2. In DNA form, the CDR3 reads TGTGCCAGCAGCGGAGGACAGGGCTACGAGCAGTACTTC. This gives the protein CASSGGQGYEQYF.

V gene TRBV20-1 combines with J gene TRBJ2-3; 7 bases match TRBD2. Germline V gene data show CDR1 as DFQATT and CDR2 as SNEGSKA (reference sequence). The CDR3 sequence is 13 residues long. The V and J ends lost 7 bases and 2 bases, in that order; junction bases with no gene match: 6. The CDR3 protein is CSGGGVNTDTQYF. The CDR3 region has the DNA TGCAGTGGGGGGGGAGTTAACACAGATACGCAGTATTTT.

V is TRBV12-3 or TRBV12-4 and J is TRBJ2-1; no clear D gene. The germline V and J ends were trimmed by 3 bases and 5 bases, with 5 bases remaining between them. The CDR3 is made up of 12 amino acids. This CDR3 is CASSFNNNEQFF. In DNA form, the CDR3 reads TGTGCCAGCAGTTTCAATAACAATGAGCAGTTCTTC.

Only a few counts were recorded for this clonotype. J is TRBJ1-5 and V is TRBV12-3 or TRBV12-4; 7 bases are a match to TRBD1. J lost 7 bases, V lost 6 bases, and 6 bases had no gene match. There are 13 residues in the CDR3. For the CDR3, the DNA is TGTGCCAGCAGCCCAGGGGGGTTGCAGCCCCAGCATTTT. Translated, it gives CASSPGGLQPQHF.